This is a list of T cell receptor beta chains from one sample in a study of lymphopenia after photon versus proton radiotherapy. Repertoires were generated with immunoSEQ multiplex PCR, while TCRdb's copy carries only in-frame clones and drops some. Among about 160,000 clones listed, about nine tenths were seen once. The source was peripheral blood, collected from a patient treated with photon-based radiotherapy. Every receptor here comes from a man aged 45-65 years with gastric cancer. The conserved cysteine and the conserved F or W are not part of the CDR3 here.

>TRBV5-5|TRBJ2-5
ASSYRGLREETQY
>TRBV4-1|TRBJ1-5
ASSQDLGGSHQPQH
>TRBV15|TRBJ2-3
ATSRFTGDTQY
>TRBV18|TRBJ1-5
ASSPGTGPNQPQH
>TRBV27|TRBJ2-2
ASSLSDSYTGELF
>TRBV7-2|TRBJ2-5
ASSLWGSETQY
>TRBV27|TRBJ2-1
ASSSRRGTGGYGGNYNEQF
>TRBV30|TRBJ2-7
AWSPGWPSSYEQY
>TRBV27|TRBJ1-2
ASSPLTGNYGYT
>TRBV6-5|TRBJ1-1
ASSYHRAANTEAF
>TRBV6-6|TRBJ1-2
ASSYSTFNYGYT
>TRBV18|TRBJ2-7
ASSPGQASYEQY
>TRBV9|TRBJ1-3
ASSDDDRVGNTIY
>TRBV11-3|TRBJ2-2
ASSLGRRSGELF
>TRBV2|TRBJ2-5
ASRLAGVQGETQY
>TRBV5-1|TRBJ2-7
ASSLGGVGDEQY
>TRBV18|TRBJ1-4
ASSRGTGANEKLF
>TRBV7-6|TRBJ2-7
ASSFGTGGTYEQY
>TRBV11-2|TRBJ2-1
ASSLEGGTGPYNEQF
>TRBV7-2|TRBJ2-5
ASSFTGTGGQETQY
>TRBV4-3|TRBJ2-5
ASSQGSNRGGAETQY
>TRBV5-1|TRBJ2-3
ASSSPGLAGGDTQY
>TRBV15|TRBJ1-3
ATSAPLGNTIY
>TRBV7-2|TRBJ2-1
ASSLAGGVNEQF
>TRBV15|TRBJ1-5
ATSPAYGGHSNQPQH
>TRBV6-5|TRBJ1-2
ASSTGNYGYT
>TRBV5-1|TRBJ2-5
ASSFNGRETQY
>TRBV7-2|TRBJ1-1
ASSPRGVNTEAF
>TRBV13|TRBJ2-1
ASSLSGKKGEQF
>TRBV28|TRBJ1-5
ASSSGQLGNQPQH
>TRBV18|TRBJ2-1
ASSPLLAGGKEGEQF
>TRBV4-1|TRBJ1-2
ASSQAGTGGGYT
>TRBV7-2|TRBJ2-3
ASSLSTSGRSDTQY
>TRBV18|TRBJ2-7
ASSPLGLGHEQY
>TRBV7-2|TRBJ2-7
ASSQRQGVVGEQY
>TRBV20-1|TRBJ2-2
SARAPGELF
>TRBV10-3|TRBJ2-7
AISGGQRDNEQY
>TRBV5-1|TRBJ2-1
ASSLAERYNEQF
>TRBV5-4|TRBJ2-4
ASSELSSIQY
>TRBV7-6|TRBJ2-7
ASSYAGGPNEQY
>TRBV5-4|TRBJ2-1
ASSFGLADNEQF
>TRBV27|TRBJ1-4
ASSPYRVF
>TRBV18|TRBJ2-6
ASSPSGSGANVLT
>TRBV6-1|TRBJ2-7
ASRDSGTSSYEQY
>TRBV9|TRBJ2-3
ASSHRWGLASDTQY
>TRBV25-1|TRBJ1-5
ASSLGKGNQPQH
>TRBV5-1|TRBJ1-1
ASSLTPLNTEAF
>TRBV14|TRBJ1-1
ASRGQGDELNTEAF
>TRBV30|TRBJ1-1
AWTLGASNTEAF
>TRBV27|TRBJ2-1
ASVPEEGSYNEQF
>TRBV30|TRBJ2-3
ALSEGGAADTQY
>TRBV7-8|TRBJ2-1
ASSLEAYTFSYNEQF
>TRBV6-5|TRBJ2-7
ASSYFSGDGLREQY
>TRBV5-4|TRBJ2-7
ASSQDRGPTYEQY
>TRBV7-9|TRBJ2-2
ASSYGQPRGTGELF
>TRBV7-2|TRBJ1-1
ASSPPGGFRLIF
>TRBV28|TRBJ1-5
ASSNGGNGNQPQH
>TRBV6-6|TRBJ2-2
ASSYSSGAGELF
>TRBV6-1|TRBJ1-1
ASNGGGGSTEAF